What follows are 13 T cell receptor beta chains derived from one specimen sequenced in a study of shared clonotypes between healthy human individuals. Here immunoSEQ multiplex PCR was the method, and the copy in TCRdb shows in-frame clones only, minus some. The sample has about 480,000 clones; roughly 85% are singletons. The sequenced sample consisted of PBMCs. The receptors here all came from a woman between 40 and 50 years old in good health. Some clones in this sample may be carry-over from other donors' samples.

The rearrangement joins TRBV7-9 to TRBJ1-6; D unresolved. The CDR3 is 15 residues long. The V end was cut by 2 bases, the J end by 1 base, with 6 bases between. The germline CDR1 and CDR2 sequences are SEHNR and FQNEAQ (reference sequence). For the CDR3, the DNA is TGTGCCAGCAGCTTATCGGGGTCCTATAATTCACCCCTCCACTTT. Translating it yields CASSLSGSYNSPLHF.

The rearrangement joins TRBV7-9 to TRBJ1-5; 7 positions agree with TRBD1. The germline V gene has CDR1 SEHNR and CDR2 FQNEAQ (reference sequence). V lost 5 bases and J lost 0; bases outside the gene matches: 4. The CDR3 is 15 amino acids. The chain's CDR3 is CASSPTGSSNQPQHF. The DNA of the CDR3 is TGTGCCAGCAGCCCGACAGGGTCTAGCAATCAGCCCCAGCATTTT.

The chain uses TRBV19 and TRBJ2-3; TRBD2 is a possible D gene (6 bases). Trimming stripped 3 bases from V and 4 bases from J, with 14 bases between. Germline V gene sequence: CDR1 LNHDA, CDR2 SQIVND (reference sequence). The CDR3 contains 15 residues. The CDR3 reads CASSITAGRSDTQYF. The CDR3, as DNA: TGTGCCAGTAGTATTACTGCGGGAAGGTCAGATACGCAGTATTTT.

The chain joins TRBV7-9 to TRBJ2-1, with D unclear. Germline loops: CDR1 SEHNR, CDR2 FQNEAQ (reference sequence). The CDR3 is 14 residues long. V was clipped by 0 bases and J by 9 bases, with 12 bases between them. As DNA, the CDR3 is TGTGCCAGCAGCTTAGCAGGTTCATGGGTTGAGCAGTTCTTC. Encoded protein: CASSLAGSWVEQFF.

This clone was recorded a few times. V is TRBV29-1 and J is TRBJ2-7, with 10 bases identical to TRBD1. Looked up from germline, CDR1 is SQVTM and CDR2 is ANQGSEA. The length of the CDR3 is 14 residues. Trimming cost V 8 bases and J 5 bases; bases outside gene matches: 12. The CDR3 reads CSYSLGTGEDEQYF. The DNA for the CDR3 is TGCAGCTACTCTCTTGGGACAGGGGAGGACGAGCAGTACTTC.

This CDR3 reads CASSPSGAGNTEAFF. The CDR3 nucleotides read TGTGCCAGCAGTCCTTCAGGGGCGGGGAACACTGAAGCTTTCTTT. The chain uses TRBV6-5 and TRBJ1-1; maybe TRBD1 (6 bases). V was clipped by 5 bases and J by 1 base, with 14 bases between them. Per the germline V gene, CDR1 is MNHEY and CDR2 is SVGAGI. The CDR3 loop spans 15 amino acids.

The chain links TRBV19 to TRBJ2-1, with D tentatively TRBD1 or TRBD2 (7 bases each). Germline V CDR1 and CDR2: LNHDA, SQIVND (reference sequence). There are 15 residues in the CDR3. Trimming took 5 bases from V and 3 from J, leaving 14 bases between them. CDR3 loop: CASSRAGQLYNEQFF. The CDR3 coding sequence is TGTGCCAGTAGTCGAGCGGGACAGCTCTACAATGAGCAGTTCTTC.

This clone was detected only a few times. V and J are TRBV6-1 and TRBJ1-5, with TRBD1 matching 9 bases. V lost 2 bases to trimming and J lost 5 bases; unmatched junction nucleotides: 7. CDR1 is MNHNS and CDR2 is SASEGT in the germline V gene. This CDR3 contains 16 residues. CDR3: CASSESSGTGHQPQHF. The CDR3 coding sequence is TGTGCCAGCAGTGAATCATCCGGGACAGGGCATCAGCCCCAGCATTTT.

CDR3 protein: CAWTGLGEETQYF. CDR3 DNA: TGTGCCTGGACGGGGCTGGGCGAAGAGACCCAGTACTTC. The chain joins TRBV30 to TRBJ2-5, with D perhaps matching TRBD1 or TRBD2 (5 bases each). The germline V gene has CDR1 GTSNPN and CDR2 SVGIG (reference sequence). The V gene lost 4 bases and the J gene lost 3 bases, with 12 bases spanning the gap. The CDR3 consists of 13 residues.

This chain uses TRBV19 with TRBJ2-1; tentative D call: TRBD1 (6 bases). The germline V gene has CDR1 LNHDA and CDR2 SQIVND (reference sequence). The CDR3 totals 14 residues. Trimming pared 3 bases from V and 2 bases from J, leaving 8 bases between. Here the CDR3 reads CASSIAGAYNEQFF. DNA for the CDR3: TGTGCCAGTAGTATCGCAGGGGCCTACAATGAGCAGTTCTTC.

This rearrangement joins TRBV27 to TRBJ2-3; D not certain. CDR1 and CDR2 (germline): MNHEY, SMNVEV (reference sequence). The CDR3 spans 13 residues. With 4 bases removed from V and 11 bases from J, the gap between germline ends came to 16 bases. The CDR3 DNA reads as TGTGCCAGCAGTTCAGAATTCAATAAGTGGCAGTATTTT. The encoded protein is CASSSEFNKWQYF.

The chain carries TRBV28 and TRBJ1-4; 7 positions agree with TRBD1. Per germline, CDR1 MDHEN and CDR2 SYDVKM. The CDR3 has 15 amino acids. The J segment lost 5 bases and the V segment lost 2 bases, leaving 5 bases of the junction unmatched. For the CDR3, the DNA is TGTGCCAGCAGTTTACCCGGGACAGAGAATGAAAAACTGTTTTTT. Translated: CASSLPGTENEKLFF. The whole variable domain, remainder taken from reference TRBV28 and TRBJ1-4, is DVKVTQSSRYLVKRTGEKVFLECVQDMDHENMFWYRQDPGLGLRLIYFSYDVKMKEKGDIPEGYSVSREKKERFSLILESASTNQTSMYLCASSLPGTENEKLFFGSGTQLSVL.

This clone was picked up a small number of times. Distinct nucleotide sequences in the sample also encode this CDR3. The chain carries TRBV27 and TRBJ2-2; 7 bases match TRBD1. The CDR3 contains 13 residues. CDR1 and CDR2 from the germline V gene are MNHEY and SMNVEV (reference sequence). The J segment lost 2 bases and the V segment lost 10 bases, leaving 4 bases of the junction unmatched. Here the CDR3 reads CANRDSNTGELFF. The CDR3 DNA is TGTGCCAACCGGGACAGCAACACCGGGGAGCTGTTTTTT.